One sample yielded the 20 T cell receptor beta chains listed below, sequenced in a study of T cell repertoires in cytomegalovirus infection. MiXCR was run by TCRdb on the reads, yielding one entry per CDR3 protein. The profile shows 150,000 to 200,000 distinct CDR3 sequences, roughly 14% of them singletons. The sample consisted of PBMCs. The receptor set was obtained from a human donor in good health (CMV status not recorded). Some clones in this sample may be carry-over from other donors' samples.

This clonotype was detected only a few times. This rearrangement joins TRBV7-9 to TRBJ2-7; 10 bases are a match to TRBD1. CDR1 is SEHNR, CDR2 FQNEAQ, per germline (reference sequence). The V segment lost 6 bases and the J segment 5 bases; nucleotides outside the gene matches: 4. The CDR3 has 13 amino acids. CDR3 region: CASSFGTGDEQYF. CDR3 nucleotides: TGTGCCAGCAGTTTTGGGACAGGGGACGAGCAGTACTTC.

This sequence joins TRBV15 and TRBJ2-5; D is undetermined. CDR1 LNHNV and CDR2 YYDKDF come from the germline V gene (reference sequence). Trimming left V 7 bases short and J 2 bases short, with 14 bases between. The CDR3 has 14 residues. CDR3 sequence (DNA): TGTGCCACCATGGGCGTAGCACGACAAGAGACCCAGTACTTC. It encodes CATMGVARQETQYF.

This clonotype has only a few counts. This chain uses TRBV5-4 with TRBJ1-6; D gene ambiguous. The germline V gene has CDR1 SGHNT and CDR2 YYREEE (reference sequence). This CDR3 has 15 amino acids. Trimming stripped 3 bases from V and 5 bases from J, with 12 bases between. The DNA for the CDR3 is TGTGCCAGCAGCTATGCACCTGCCAATAATTCACCCCTCCACTTT. It yields the protein CASSYAPANNSPLHF.

This clonotype has only a few counts. The J gene is TRBJ1-3, the V gene TRBV6-8, with D perhaps matching TRBD1 (5 bases). Germline V gene sequence: CDR1 MNHGY, CDR2 SAAAGT. V shed 2 bases and J shed 1 base, with 6 bases lying between them. CDR3 length: 14 residues. CDR3 residues: CASSYEGSGNTIYF. The CDR3 region has the DNA TGTGCCAGCAGTTACGAGGGGTCTGGAAACACCATATATTTT.

This clonotype was seen at least ten times. This chain links TRBV14 with TRBJ2-1; 9 bases map to TRBD1. The CDR3 length is 16 residues. V trimming: 2 bases; J trimming: 4 bases; junction bases outside the gene matches: 6. Germline CDR1 is SGHDN and CDR2 is FVKESK. The CDR3 region is CASSQRGTGIYNEQFF. CDR3 nucleotides: TGTGCCAGCAGCCAACGCGGGACAGGGATTTACAATGAGCAGTTCTTC.

The table lists this clonotype with many counts. The J gene is TRBJ2-1, the V gene TRBV2; no firm D call. The CDR3 sequence is 12 residues long. Trimming pared 7 bases from V and 7 bases from J, leaving 11 bases between. The germline CDR1 and CDR2 sequences are SNHLY and FYNNEI. CDR3: CASKSGENEQFF. CDR3 in DNA: TGTGCCAGCAAATCTGGTGAGAATGAGCAGTTCTTC. Combining the CDR3 with reference TRBV2 and TRBJ2-1 gives the whole variable domain EPEVTQTPSHQVTQMGQEVILRCVPISNHLYFYWYRQILGQKVEFLVSFYNNEISEKSEIFDDQFSVERPDGSNFTLKIRSTKLEDSAMYFCASKSGENEQFFGPGTRLTVL.

V is TRBV7-4 and J is TRBJ1-1; D remains unclear. The CDR3 loop spans 13 amino acids. The germline CDR1 and CDR2 sequences are SGHVT and SQSDAQ. V was clipped by 4 bases and J by 4 bases, with 10 bases between them. The CDR3 DNA follows: TGTGCCAGCAGCTCTTCGATGGCCACTGAAGCTTTCTTT. It yields the protein CASSSSMATEAFF.

This clonotype was seen a few times. This rearrangement joins TRBV7-3 to TRBJ2-2; 10 nucleotides match TRBD1. The CDR3 has 17 residues. Germline CDR1 reads SGHTA; CDR2 reads FQGTGA. With 0 bases clipped from V and 7 bases from J, the junction kept 8 bases outside the gene matches. The CDR3 DNA reads as TGTGCCAGCAGCTTAACCCGGACAGGGGGTACCGGCGGGGAGCTGTTTTTT. Translating gives CASSLTRTGGTGGELFF.

This clonotype was recorded many times. The rearrangement links TRBV7-9 to TRBJ1-4; D gene uncertain. With 6 bases removed from V and 6 bases from J, the gap between germline ends came to 11 bases. Germline V gene data show CDR1 as SEHNR and CDR2 as FQNEAQ (reference sequence). The CDR3 contains 13 residues. The CDR3 protein is CASSLGLDEKLFF. The CDR3 coding sequence is TGTGCCAGCAGTCTGGGTTTGGATGAAAAACTGTTTTTT.

The sample holds many counts of this clonotype. The chain combines TRBV27 with TRBJ1-1; maybe TRBD1 (5 bases). Between the trimmed V and J ends, which lost 9 bases and 3 bases, there was a span of 14 bases. The germline V gene has CDR1 MNHEY and CDR2 SMNVEV (reference sequence). CDR3 length: 13 residues. The CDR3 protein is CASRGEGYTEAFF. CDR3 DNA: TGTGCCAGTCGGGGTGAGGGGTACACTGAAGCTTTCTTT.

The sample holds a few counts of this clonotype. With a much larger clone just one base away, this may be a read error. The V gene is TRBV6-6, the J gene TRBJ2-1, with 10 positions matching TRBD2. The germline V gene has CDR1 MNHNY and CDR2 SVGAGI (reference sequence). The CDR3 is 15 residues long. The CDR3 DNA sequence: TGTGCCAGCAGGACCGGACTAGCGGACCACAATGAGCTGTTCTTC. Amino acids: CASRTGLADHNELFF.

In its sample, this clonotype was seen many times. Written as DNA, the CDR3 is TGTGCCAGCAGCCCGCATGCAGGAGGGACTGAAGCTTTCTTT. Its translation: CASSPHAGGTEAFF. The V and J genes are TRBV7-2 and TRBJ1-1; D gene uncertain. In germline, CDR1 is SGHTA, CDR2 FQGNSA. The CDR3 spans 14 residues. V shed 5 bases and J shed 5 bases, with 15 bases lying between them.

This clonotype came up many times. This rearrangement joins TRBV7-2 to TRBJ2-7, with a tentative D call TRBD1 (6 bases). CDR1 is SGHTA, CDR2 FQGNSA, per germline. The CDR3 contains 15 residues. Deletions cut 3 bases from V and 6 bases from J, with 18 bases between. The CDR3 sequence: CASSFLSSQGREQYF. The CDR3 bases are TGTGCCAGCAGCTTTCTTTCTTCACAGGGTCGCGAGCAGTACTTC.

This clonotype came up many times. The J gene is TRBJ1-6, the V gene TRBV7-2, with no clear D. Trimming stripped 7 bases from V and 5 bases from J, with 9 bases between. Germline V gene lookup returns CDR1 SGHTA and CDR2 FQGNSA. The CDR3 is made up of 13 amino acids. CDR3 DNA: TGTGCCAGCAAGGCGGGCAATAATTCACCCCTCCACTTT. Its protein is CASKAGNNSPLHF.

This clonotype appeared many times. Here the CDR3 reads CSVVPRGLSHYEQYF. For the CDR3, the DNA is TGCAGCGTCGTCCCCAGGGGACTAAGCCACTACGAGCAGTACTTC. The chain combines TRBV29-1 with TRBJ2-7, with D maybe TRBD2 (7 bases). The CDR3 length is 15 residues. CDR1 and CDR2 from the germline V gene are SQVTM and ANQGSEA. Deletions cut 6 bases from V and 3 bases from J, with 21 bases between.

This clonotype was counted between two and nine times. The V call is TRBV20-1, the J call TRBJ2-3; the D is unclear. The CDR3 has 14 amino acids. The V and J ends lost 0 bases and 4 bases respectively, with 11 bases between them. Germline V gene data show CDR1 as DFQATT and CDR2 as SNEGSKA (reference sequence). The CDR3 DNA reads TGCAGTGCTAGAGATCCAGGAAAGGCAGATACGCAGTATTTT. Translated, it gives CSARDPGKADTQYF.

Of note for this clonotype: The junction differs from germline at one of its ends, possibly a read error. The V gene is TRBV20-1, the J gene TRBJ1-4, with D possibly TRBD1 on 5 matching bases. The germline CDR1 and CDR2 sequences are DFQATT and SNEGSKA (reference sequence). The CDR3 runs 15 residues. CDR3 loop: CSARGVPGANEKLFF. The CDR3 DNA reads TGCAGTGCAAGAGGGGTGCCTGGTGCTAATGAAAAACTGTTTTTT.

This clonotype was seen at least ten times. V usage is TRBV28 and J usage is TRBJ1-5, with 12 bases that match TRBD1. Germline trimming cut 4 bases from V and 6 bases from J; bases unmatched to any gene: 19. Germline V gene sequence: CDR1 MDHEN, CDR2 SYDVKM. The CDR3 is made up of 20 amino acids. CDR3 DNA: TGTGCCAGCAGTTCCTTTTACGGGACAGGGGGCGCGGTCATCCCTCAGCCCCAGCATTTT. Protein: CASSSFYGTGGAVIPQPQHF. The variable domain in full, completed from reference TRBV28 and TRBJ1-5, reads DVKVTQSSRYLVKRTGEKVFLECVQDMDHENMFWYRQDPGLGLRLIYFSYDVKMKEKGDIPEGYSVSREKKERFSLILESASTNQTSMYLCASSSFYGTGGAVIPQPQHFGDGTRLSIL.

A few counts support this clonotype. The chain employs TRBV11-2 and TRBJ1-4; 9 positions agree with TRBD1. CDR3 length: 15 residues. Germline V CDR1 and CDR2: SGHAT, FQNNGV. V shed 4 bases, J shed 4 bases, and the junction held 4 bases outside the gene matches. The CDR3 DNA reads as TGTGCCAGCAGCTCACCGGGACAGGGTAATGAAAAACTGTTTTTT. Translating gives CASSSPGQGNEKLFF.

This clonotype was observed many times. The rearrangement uses TRBV7-2 and TRBJ1-1; a weak D match, TRBD1 (6 bases). The CDR3 is made up of 14 amino acids. Germline lookup yields CDR1 SGHTA and CDR2 FQGNSA. V was cut by 8 bases and J by 2 bases, with 15 bases left in between. The CDR3 is CASLREGVNTEAFF. The DNA for the CDR3 is TGTGCCAGCCTGCGAGAGGGGGTAAACACTGAAGCTTTCTTT.